A single T cell receptor beta chain is shown here with its context. The data stem from a study of blood T cell repertoires in COVID-19. Overall study: Samples came from the United States, Italy and Spain, spanning acute and convalescent COVID-19.

Produced via immunoSEQ multiplex PCR; TCRdb's table is partial and in-frame only. The sample shows 220,000 or so clones, 88% of them seen only once. The study drew participants aged about 18 to 89 years from 20 to 30 US areas. This CDR3 spans 13 amino acids. Trimming shortened V by 4 bases and J by 1 base, and 7 bases separated the two germline ends. Germline V gene sequence: CDR1 SEHNR, CDR2 FQNEAQ (reference sequence). This TCR was recovered from a woman aged 45-60 years with acute COVID-19. Sequenced input: PBMCs or T cells enriched from blood (not recorded which). The chain joins TRBV7-9 to TRBJ1-1; D remains ambiguous. The CDR3 spells CASSSPRNTEAFF. The CDR3 nucleotides are TGTGCCAGCAGCTCGCCGAGGAACACTGAAGCTTTCTTT.